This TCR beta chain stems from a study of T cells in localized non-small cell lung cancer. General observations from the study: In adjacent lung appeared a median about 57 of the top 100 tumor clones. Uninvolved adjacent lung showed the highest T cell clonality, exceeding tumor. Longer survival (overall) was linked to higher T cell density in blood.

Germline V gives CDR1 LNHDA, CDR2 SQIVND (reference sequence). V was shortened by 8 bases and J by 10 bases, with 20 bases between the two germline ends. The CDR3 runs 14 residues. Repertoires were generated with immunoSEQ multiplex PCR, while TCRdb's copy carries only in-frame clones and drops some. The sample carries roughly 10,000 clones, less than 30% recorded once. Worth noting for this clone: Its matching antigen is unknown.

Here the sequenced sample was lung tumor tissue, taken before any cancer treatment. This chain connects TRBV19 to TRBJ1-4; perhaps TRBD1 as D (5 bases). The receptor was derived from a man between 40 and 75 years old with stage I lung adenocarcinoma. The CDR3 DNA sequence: TGTGCCAGTGGGTCCCAGGGCTATGAGGGAAAACTGTTTTTT. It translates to CASGSQGYEGKLFF.